Each of the 5 T cell receptor beta chains below was sequenced from the same sample in a study of blood T cell repertoires in COVID-19. Profiled with immunoSEQ multiplex PCR; TCRdb holds only in-frame clones, not every one. This sample carries some 260,000 clones, around 90% of them seen once, and the ten largest clones take 0.7%. Sequenced input: peripheral blood. The source of these receptors is a human donor in a cohort sampled during active COVID-19.

The chain joins TRBV13 to TRBJ1-2, with D uncertain. From germline, CDR1 is PRHDT and CDR2 FYEKMQ (reference sequence). Between the trimmed V and J ends, which lost 0 bases and 4 bases, there was a span of 9 bases. The CDR3 sequence is 14 residues long. For the CDR3, the DNA is TGTGCCAGCAGCTTAGGGCAGTCCCTCTATGGCTACACCTTC. Protein product: CASSLGQSLYGYTF.

The chain recombines TRBV10-2 with TRBJ2-7, with 13 bases aligning to TRBD2. Unmatched junction bases numbered 4, after V lost 6 bases and J lost 2 bases. CDR3 length: 15 residues. CDR1 WSHSY and CDR2 SAAADI come from the germline V gene. Here the CDR3 reads CASRGTSGRAYEQYF. CDR3 nucleotide sequence: TGCGCCAGCAGGGGAACTAGCGGGAGGGCCTACGAGCAGTACTTC.

V usage is TRBV7-2 and J usage is TRBJ1-2; 7 nucleotides agree with TRBD1. The V and J ends lost 1 base and 7 bases, in that order; junction bases with no gene match: 12. The CDR3 has 16 amino acids. Germline V gene data show CDR1 as SGHTA and CDR2 as FQGNSA. The CDR3 loop is CASSLGGDSPGGGYTF. The DNA for the CDR3 is TGTGCCAGCAGCTTAGGCGGGGACAGCCCCGGAGGTGGCTACACCTTC.

The genes are TRBV27 and TRBJ2-1, with 8 bases fitting TRBD2. CDR3 size: 19 residues. V lost 6 bases and J lost 4; bases outside the gene matches: 20. Germline V lookup: CDR1 MNHEY, CDR2 SMNVEV (reference sequence). This CDR3 is CASRQSWLAGMYGYNEQFF. In DNA form, the CDR3 reads TGTGCCAGCAGGCAATCCTGGCTAGCGGGTATGTACGGGTACAATGAGCAGTTCTTC.

The J gene is TRBJ2-1, the V gene TRBV5-6; TRBD1 matches 9 bases. Trimming cost V 5 bases and J 10 bases; bases outside gene matches: 7. This CDR3 has 13 residues. Per germline, CDR1 SGHDT and CDR2 YYEEEE. DNA for the CDR3: TGTGCCAGCAGGATACAGGGGGCGCGAGAGCAGTTCTTC. Its translation: CASRIQGAREQFF. Full variable domain (rest looked up from reference TRBV5-6 and TRBJ2-1): DAGVTQSPTHLIKTRGQQVTLRCSPKSGHDTVSWYQQALGQGPQFIFQYYEEEERQRGNFPDRFSGHQFPNYSSELNVNALLLGDSALYLCASRIQGAREQFFGPGTRLTVL.